This TCR beta chain was captured in a study of blood T cell repertoires in COVID-19. CDR1 and CDR2 from the germline V gene are MNHNY and SVGAGI (reference sequence). Trimming at V came to 5 bases and at J to 5 bases, leaving 6 bases not matched to a gene. This CDR3 spans 14 amino acids. The protocol was immunoSEQ multiplex PCR, while the TCRdb copy is restricted to in-frame clones and leaves out a portion. The table has 84,000 or so clones, roughly 85% seen once. The TCR was taken from a man aged 55 to 70 with acute or convalescent COVID-19. The sequencing input was peripheral blood. The chain is built from TRBV6-6 and TRBJ1-1; 9 nucleotides agree with TRBD1. DNA of the CDR3: TGTGCCAGCAGTAGACAGGGGGTAGGGACTGAAGCTTTCTTT. Its protein product is CASSRQGVGTEAFF.